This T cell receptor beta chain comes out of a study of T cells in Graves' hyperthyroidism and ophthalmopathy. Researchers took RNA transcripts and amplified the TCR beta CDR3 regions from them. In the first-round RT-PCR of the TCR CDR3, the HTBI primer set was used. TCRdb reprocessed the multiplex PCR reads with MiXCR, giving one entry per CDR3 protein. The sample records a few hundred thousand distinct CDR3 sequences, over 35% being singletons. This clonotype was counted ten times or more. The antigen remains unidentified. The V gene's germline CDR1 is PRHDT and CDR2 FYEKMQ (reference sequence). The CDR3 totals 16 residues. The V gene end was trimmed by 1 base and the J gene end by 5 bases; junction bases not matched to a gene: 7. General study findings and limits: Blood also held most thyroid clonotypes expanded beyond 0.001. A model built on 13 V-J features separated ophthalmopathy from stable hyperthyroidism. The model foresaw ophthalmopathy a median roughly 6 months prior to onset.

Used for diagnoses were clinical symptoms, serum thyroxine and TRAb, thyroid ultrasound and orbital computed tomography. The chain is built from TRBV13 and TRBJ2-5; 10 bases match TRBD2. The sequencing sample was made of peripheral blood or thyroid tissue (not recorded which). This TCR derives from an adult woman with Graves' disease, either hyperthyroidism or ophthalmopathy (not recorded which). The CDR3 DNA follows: TGTGCCAGCAGCTTAGACGCTAGCGGGAGTTCGGAGACCCAGTACTTC. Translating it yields CASSLDASGSSETQYF.